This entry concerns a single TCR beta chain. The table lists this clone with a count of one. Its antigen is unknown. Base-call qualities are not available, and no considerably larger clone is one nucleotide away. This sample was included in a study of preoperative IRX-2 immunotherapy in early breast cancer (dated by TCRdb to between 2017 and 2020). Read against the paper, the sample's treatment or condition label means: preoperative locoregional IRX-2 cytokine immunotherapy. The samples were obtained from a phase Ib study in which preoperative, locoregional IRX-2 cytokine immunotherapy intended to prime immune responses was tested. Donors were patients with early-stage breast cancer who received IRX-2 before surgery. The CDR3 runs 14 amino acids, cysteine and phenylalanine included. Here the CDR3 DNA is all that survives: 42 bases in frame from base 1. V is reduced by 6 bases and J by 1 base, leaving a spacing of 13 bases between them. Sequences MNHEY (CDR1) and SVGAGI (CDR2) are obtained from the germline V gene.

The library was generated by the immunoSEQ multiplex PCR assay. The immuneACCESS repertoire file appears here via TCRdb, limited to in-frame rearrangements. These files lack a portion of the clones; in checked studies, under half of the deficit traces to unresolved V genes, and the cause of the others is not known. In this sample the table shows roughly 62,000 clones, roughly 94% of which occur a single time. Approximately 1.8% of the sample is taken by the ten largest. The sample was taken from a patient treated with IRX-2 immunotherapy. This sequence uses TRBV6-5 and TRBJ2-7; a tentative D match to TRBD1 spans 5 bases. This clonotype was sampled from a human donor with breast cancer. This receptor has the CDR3 CASSLTGRSYEQYF. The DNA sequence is TGTGCCAGCAGCCTTACAGGACGATCCTACGAGCAGTACTTC.